The TCR beta chain described here comes from a study of beta chain features in type 1 diabetes. About the research overall: There was similarity between patients and healthy donors in age, gender and cell yields. Across the samples, about 110,000,000 sorted cells were examined in total.

Study-wide results and limits: The analysis here could not establish whether HLA type shapes TCRB rearrangement. Within the patient group, naive, central memory and Treg TCRB repertoires appeared more similar to each other than within healthy donors.

The sample holds a few counts of this clone. Its target is not known. Germline V gene lookup returns CDR1 SGHTA and CDR2 FQGTGA. The CDR3 spans 15 residues. J was trimmed by 7 bases and V by 5 bases; bases with no gene match: 7. The isolated RNA, all of it, was reverse transcribed, so expressed TCRB transcripts were what got sequenced. Measured with immunoSEQ multiplex PCR; TCRdb has only the in-frame clones, and not every one. The sample shows 110,000 to 150,000 clones, roughly 7.2% of them seen only once. This TCR came from a woman in her twenties or thirties in good health. The chain combines TRBV7-3 with TRBJ2-1, with TRBD2 matching over 11 bases. The material sequenced was central memory CD4+ T cells from blood. The CDR3 DNA reads TGTGCCAGCAGCGCACTAGCGGGAGTATGGAATGAGCAGTTCTTC. It translates to CASSALAGVWNEQFF. The entire variable domain, with the rest obtained from reference TRBV7-3 and TRBJ2-1, is as follows: GAGVSQTPSNKVTEKGKYVELRCDPISGHTALYWYRQSLGQGPEFLIYFQGTGAADDSGLPNDRFFAVRPEGSVSTLKIQRTERGDSAVYLCASSALAGVWNEQFFGPGTRLTVL.